This T cell receptor beta chain is from a study of blood T cells in healthy people across ages. Findings and caveats of the study: Older individuals had lower TCR beta diversity per million T cells (the decline was roughly linear).

Germline V lookup: CDR1 SGHTA, CDR2 FQGTGA. There are 15 residues in the CDR3. The V gene end was trimmed by 10 bases and the J gene end by 1 base; junction bases not matched to a gene: 11. For the second PCR, which ran for roughly 6 to 12 cycles, a sample-barcoded 5' primer and a J-beta primer mix were used. Each CDR3 protein is one row after TCRdb ran MiXCR on the 5' RACE reads. Here the sample spans roughly 700,000 distinct CDR3 sequences, approximately 29% being singletons. Concerning this clonotype itself: What it binds is not known.

Input material: blood. The source is an elderly woman in good health. V gene TRBV7-3 combines with J gene TRBJ2-3; 7 bases are shared with TRBD1. The CDR3 DNA reads TGTGCCACGACTTCGACAGGGATCGGCACAGATACGCAGTATTTT. Its protein product is CATTSTGIGTDTQYF.